Listed below are T cell receptor beta chains from one sample, sequenced in a study of cytomegalovirus exposure and HLA in healthy donors. TCRdb's table, derived via immunoSEQ multiplex PCR, lists solely in-frame clones and lacks some. The data hold around 64,000 clones, with about four fifths observed a single time. Source material: PBMCs. The receptor set was obtained from a man aged 25 to 45 in good health and CMV-seropositive. Both conserved end residues are trimmed from each CDR3. A D gene is named only where the DNA matches it firmly.

D	V	J	CDR3
.	TRBV4-1	TRBJ1-5	ASSQEKRSNQPQH
.	TRBV2	TRBJ2-7	ASSEEGAAYEQY
.	TRBV29-1	TRBJ2-5	SVGRGGQETQY
.	TRBV4-1	TRBJ1-2	ASSQDQLRT
.	TRBV11-2	TRBJ1-5	ASSLQDSNQPQH
TRBD1	TRBV6-6	TRBJ1-2	ASSNSGTVVGYT
.	TRBV19	TRBJ2-3	ASSRRGLRGKGTDTQY
TRBD1	TRBV2	TRBJ2-7	ASSTDRGNYEQY
.	TRBV4-1	TRBJ1-5	ASSLRQESYQPQH
.	TRBV2	TRBJ2-1	ATYTERSYNEQF
.	TRBV11-2	TRBJ1-5	ASSLSRVGQPQH
TRBD2	TRBV5-1	TRBJ2-1	ASSSGGPSYNEQF
TRBD1	TRBV7-2	TRBJ1-1	ASSHGQANTEAF
.	TRBV6-5	TRBJ1-4	ASSQNGEKLF
.	TRBV27	TRBJ1-1	ASSLSTVLNTEAF
TRBD1	TRBV7-3	TRBJ2-7	ASSPGTGGVEQY
.	TRBV6-5	TRBJ2-5	ASSSGLIRPQY
.	TRBV6-5	TRBJ2-5	ASSRLRDTGETQY
TRBD1	TRBV6-4	TRBJ2-1	ASSDGQGRDEQF